The clone carrying this T cell receptor beta chain was seen ten or more times. Its antigen is as yet unknown. These data are taken from a study of CD8 T cells in ankylosing spondylitis. Trimming left V 0 bases short and J 5 bases short, with 15 bases between. The CDR3 totals 15 residues. CDR1 is SGHDT and CDR2 is YYEEEE in the germline V gene. TCRdb reprocessed the 5' RACE reads via MiXCR and lists one record per CDR3 protein. The data show under 250,000 distinct CDR3 sequences, with about 10% seen just once and roughly 6.8% held by the top ten. General study results and limits: CD8+ cells made up the disease-linked clones, which were relatively rare in peripheral blood.

The chain couples TRBV5-6 to TRBJ2-7, with D perhaps matching TRBD1 (6 bases). This sequence originates from a male donor with ankylosing spondylitis or in good health (not recorded which). The sequencing input was blood, either unsorted or a sorted T cell fraction (not recorded which). CDR3 DNA: TGTGCCAGCAGCTTGGACGGACAGAGGTGGCACGAGCAGTACTTC. Its protein is CASSLDGQRWHEQYF.